Listed below are T cell receptor beta chains from one sample, sequenced in a study of cytomegalovirus exposure and HLA in healthy donors. TCRdb keeps only in-frame clones here, not all; method: immunoSEQ multiplex PCR. This table has some 87,000 clones, 79% appearing once. Source material: PBMCs. These receptors all come from a woman between 40 and 50 years old in good health and CMV-seropositive. Each CDR3 is given with its conserved first and last residue. A D gene is named only where the DNA matches it firmly. Rows give clone size only sometimes, using once, few, many, or a class for an expanded clone.

v_call: TRBV15; d_call: NA; clone_size: NA; j_call: TRBJ1-1; cdr3_aa: CATSGRENTEAFF; cdr3_nt: TGTGCCACCAGCGGCAGGGAGAACACTGAAGCTTTCTTT
v_call: TRBV7-6; d_call: TRBD2; clone_size: NA; j_call: TRBJ2-2; cdr3_aa: CASSLADRLAGKENTGELFF; cdr3_nt: TGTGCCAGCAGCTTAGCGGATAGACTAGCGGGAAAGGAGAACACCGGGGAGCTGTTTTTT
v_call: TRBV5-1; d_call: NA; clone_size: few; j_call: TRBJ2-1; cdr3_aa: CASSRVDYNEQFF; cdr3_nt: TGCGCCAGCAGCCGGGTTGACTACAATGAGCAGTTCTTC
v_call: TRBV6-5; d_call: TRBD1; clone_size: once; j_call: TRBJ1-1; cdr3_aa: CASSYRQGAGTEAFF; cdr3_nt: TGTGCCAGCAGTTACCGACAGGGGGCAGGCACTGAAGCTTTCTTT
v_call: TRBV27; d_call: TRBD1; clone_size: NA; j_call: TRBJ2-7; cdr3_aa: CASSLSGTGLYEQYF; cdr3_nt: TGTGCCAGCAGTTTATCCGGGACAGGGCTCTACGAGCAGTACTTC
v_call: TRBV2; d_call: NA; clone_size: once; j_call: TRBJ2-4; cdr3_aa: CASTTPGSAKNIQYF; cdr3_nt: TGTGCCAGTACAACACCGGGGAGTGCCAAAAACATTCAGTACTTC
v_call: TRBV7-9; d_call: NA; clone_size: NA; j_call: TRBJ1-2; cdr3_aa: CASSLGSGEGYGYTF; cdr3_nt: TGTGCCAGCAGCTTAGGGTCAGGGGAAGGCTATGGCTACACCTTC
v_call: TRBV10-2; d_call: NA; clone_size: NA; j_call: TRBJ1-2; cdr3_aa: CASSEDPRGYGYTF; cdr3_nt: TGCGCCAGCAGTGAGGACCCACGCGGCTATGGCTACACCTTC
v_call: TRBV5-6; d_call: TRBD2; clone_size: NA; j_call: TRBJ2-1; cdr3_aa: CASSLDPSGAYNEQFF; cdr3_nt: TGTGCCAGCAGCTTGGACCCCAGCGGGGCGTACAATGAGCAGTTCTTC
v_call: TRBV28; d_call: NA; clone_size: NA; j_call: TRBJ2-7; cdr3_aa: CASSLIQGASYEQYF; cdr3_nt: TGTGCCAGCAGTTTAATTCAGGGCGCTTCCTACGAGCAGTACTTC
v_call: TRBV7-9; d_call: TRBD2; clone_size: once; j_call: TRBJ2-3; cdr3_aa: CASSFGLVGGTDTQYF; cdr3_nt: TGTGCCAGCAGCTTCGGACTAGTCGGGGGGACAGATACGCAGTATTTT
v_call: TRBV15; d_call: NA; clone_size: NA; j_call: TRBJ2-5; cdr3_aa: CATTSPLTVGRETQYF; cdr3_nt: TGTGCCACCACCAGCCCCCTGACAGTCGGGCGAGAGACCCAGTACTTC
v_call: TRBV25-1; d_call: TRBD1; clone_size: NA; j_call: TRBJ1-5; cdr3_aa: CASRGQGWNQPQHF; cdr3_nt: TGTGCCAGCAGAGGACAGGGTTGGAATCAGCCCCAGCATTTT
v_call: TRBV5-1; d_call: NA; clone_size: few; j_call: TRBJ1-5; cdr3_aa: CASSLGSGGSNQPQHF; cdr3_nt: TGCGCCAGCAGCTTGGGCTCGGGAGGGAGCAATCAGCCCCAGCATTTT
v_call: TRBV7-9; d_call: NA; clone_size: NA; j_call: TRBJ2-5; cdr3_aa: CASSLSRLQTQYF; cdr3_nt: TGTGCCAGCAGCTTATCCCGTCTACAGACCCAGTACTTC
v_call: TRBV30; d_call: TRBD1; clone_size: NA; j_call: TRBJ2-7; cdr3_aa: CAWSIWTGTEQYF; cdr3_nt: TGTGCCTGGAGTATCTGGACAGGGACCGAGCAGTACTTC
v_call: TRBV11-1; d_call: TRBD2; clone_size: NA; j_call: TRBJ2-2; cdr3_aa: CASRSLAGGYTGELFF; cdr3_nt: TGTGCCAGCAGAAGTCTAGCGGGAGGTTACACCGGGGAGCTGTTTTTT
v_call: TRBV13; d_call: NA; clone_size: NA; j_call: TRBJ2-3; cdr3_aa: CASSLGGGIGDTQYF; cdr3_nt: TGTGCCAGCAGCTTAGGGGGCGGGATTGGGGATACGCAGTATTTT
v_call: TRBV5-4; d_call: NA; clone_size: NA; j_call: TRBJ1-2; cdr3_aa: CASSLARTTGSYTF; cdr3_nt: TGTGCCAGCAGCTTGGCTCGGACAACAGGTAGCTACACCTTC
v_call: TRBV7-9; d_call: TRBD1; clone_size: few; j_call: TRBJ2-6; cdr3_aa: CASSLGSPGQGSLGF; cdr3_nt: TGTGCCAGCAGCTTAGGATCACCGGGACAGGGATCTCTGGGTTTC
v_call: TRBV6-1; d_call: NA; clone_size: NA; j_call: TRBJ2-7; cdr3_aa: CASSVGQGLYF; cdr3_nt: TGTGCCAGCAGTGTCGGGCAGGGGTTGTACTTC
v_call: TRBV19; d_call: NA; clone_size: NA; j_call: TRBJ1-2; cdr3_aa: CASSTQGVYGYTF; cdr3_nt: TGTGCCAGTAGTACCCAGGGTGTCTATGGCTACACCTTC
v_call: TRBV19; d_call: NA; clone_size: NA; j_call: TRBJ1-2; cdr3_aa: CASKEYGYTF; cdr3_nt: TGTGCCAGTAAGGAGTATGGCTACACCTTC
v_call: TRBV28; d_call: NA; clone_size: once; j_call: TRBJ2-7; cdr3_aa: CASSFGRRPYEQYF; cdr3_nt: TGTGCCAGCAGTTTCGGCAGGCGTCCCTACGAGCAGTACTTC
v_call: TRBV2; d_call: NA; clone_size: NA; j_call: TRBJ2-5; cdr3_aa: CASSPGARYQETQYF; cdr3_nt: TGTGCCAGCAGTCCTGGAGCTAGGTACCAAGAGACCCAGTACTTC
v_call: TRBV19; d_call: TRBD1; clone_size: NA; j_call: TRBJ1-1; cdr3_aa: CASSRGQGAEAFF; cdr3_nt: TGTGCCAGTAGTAGGGGACAGGGGGCTGAAGCTTTCTTT
v_call: TRBV7-6; d_call: TRBD1; clone_size: NA; j_call: TRBJ1-1; cdr3_aa: CASSPRGKWGTGGERAFF; cdr3_nt: TGTGCCAGCAGCCCTCGAGGAAAGTGGGGGACAGGGGGAGAGAGAGCTTTCTTT
v_call: TRBV19; d_call: TRBD1; clone_size: NA; j_call: TRBJ1-1; cdr3_aa: CASSAWDRLNTEAFF; cdr3_nt: TGTGCCAGTAGCGCGTGGGACAGATTGAACACTGAAGCTTTCTTT
v_call: TRBV6-5; d_call: TRBD1; clone_size: NA; j_call: TRBJ1-1; cdr3_aa: CASSYGGQGWNTEAFF; cdr3_nt: TGTGCCAGCAGTTACGGGGGACAGGGCTGGAACACTGAAGCTTTCTTT
v_call: TRBV28; d_call: TRBD2; clone_size: NA; j_call: TRBJ2-7; cdr3_aa: CASTQGLAGGRSYEQYF; cdr3_nt: TGTGCCAGCACCCAGGGGCTAGCGGGAGGGAGGTCCTACGAGCAGTACTTC
v_call: TRBV5-1; d_call: NA; clone_size: NA; j_call: TRBJ1-3; cdr3_aa: CASSLDRPSTGNTIYF; cdr3_nt: TGCGCCAGCAGCTTGGACAGGCCGAGCACTGGAAACACCATATATTTT
v_call: TRBV29-1; d_call: NA; clone_size: NA; j_call: TRBJ2-7; cdr3_aa: CSVEEPGLVSYEQYF; cdr3_nt: TGCAGCGTTGAAGAACCGGGACTCGTCTCCTACGAGCAGTACTTC
v_call: TRBV6-4; d_call: TRBD1; clone_size: NA; j_call: TRBJ1-1; cdr3_aa: CASSGQGINTEAFF; cdr3_nt: TGTGCCAGCAGCGGACAGGGGATTAACACTGAAGCTTTCTTT
v_call: TRBV5-1; d_call: TRBD1; clone_size: NA; j_call: TRBJ2-5; cdr3_aa: CASSLSTRDRVETQYF; cdr3_nt: TGCGCCAGCAGCTTGTCGACCCGGGACAGGGTCGAGACCCAGTACTTC
v_call: TRBV19; d_call: TRBD1; clone_size: NA; j_call: TRBJ1-1; cdr3_aa: CASSRQGLNTEAFF; cdr3_nt: TGTGCCAGTAGCCGACAGGGATTGAACACTGAAGCTTTCTTT
v_call: TRBV7-6; d_call: TRBD1; clone_size: few; j_call: TRBJ1-1; cdr3_aa: CASSRRTGLQTEAFF; cdr3_nt: TGTGCCAGCAGCAGACGGACAGGCCTCCAGACTGAAGCTTTCTTT
v_call: TRBV19; d_call: NA; clone_size: NA; j_call: TRBJ2-3; cdr3_aa: CASSPKTLSGTDTQYF; cdr3_nt: TGTGCCAGTAGTCCAAAAACCCTATCCGGCACAGATACGCAGTATTTT
v_call: TRBV6-1; d_call: NA; clone_size: few; j_call: TRBJ1-4; cdr3_aa: CASSEVWQGKLFF; cdr3_nt: TGTGCCAGCAGTGAAGTATGGCAGGGGAAACTGTTTTTT
v_call: TRBV6-1; d_call: TRBD1; clone_size: NA; j_call: TRBJ1-5; cdr3_aa: CASRMDRNQPQHF; cdr3_nt: TGTGCCAGCAGGATGGACAGGAATCAGCCCCAGCATTTT
v_call: TRBV21-1; d_call: NA; clone_size: NA; j_call: TRBJ2-1; cdr3_aa: CASSKFRGYYNEQFF; cdr3_nt: TGTGCCAGCAGCAAATTCCGGGGGTACTACAATGAGCAGTTCTTC
v_call: TRBV6-5; d_call: TRBD1; clone_size: NA; j_call: TRBJ1-4; cdr3_aa: CASSLDRGVEKLFF; cdr3_nt: TGTGCCAGCAGCTTGGACAGGGGAGTTGAAAAACTGTTTTTT
v_call: TRBV29-1; d_call: TRBD1; clone_size: NA; j_call: TRBJ2-2; cdr3_aa: CSVCHGTANTGELFF; cdr3_nt: TGCAGCGTCTGCCATGGGACAGCGAACACCGGGGAGCTGTTTTTT
v_call: TRBV30; d_call: TRBD2; clone_size: NA; j_call: TRBJ2-2; cdr3_aa: CASAGGPGTGELFF; cdr3_nt: TGTGCCTCCGCGGGGGGGCCGGGCACCGGGGAGCTGTTTTTT
v_call: TRBV28; d_call: TRBD2; clone_size: NA; j_call: TRBJ2-3; cdr3_aa: CASSSGLAGAPDTQYF; cdr3_nt: TGTGCCAGCAGTTCCGGACTAGCGGGAGCCCCAGATACGCAGTATTTT
v_call: TRBV19; d_call: NA; clone_size: few; j_call: TRBJ1-4; cdr3_aa: CASSIGGVEKLFF; cdr3_nt: TGTGCCAGTAGTATCGGGGGGGTTGAAAAACTGTTTTTT
v_call: TRBV10-3; d_call: NA; clone_size: NA; j_call: TRBJ1-2; cdr3_aa: CAISDLIQGSGDGYTF; cdr3_nt: TGTGCCATCAGTGATCTCATACAGGGCTCTGGCGATGGCTACACCTTC
v_call: TRBV29-1; d_call: NA; clone_size: NA; j_call: TRBJ1-1; cdr3_aa: CSGQDGYTEAFF; cdr3_nt: TGCAGCGGACAGGACGGCTACACTGAAGCTTTCTTT
v_call: TRBV2; d_call: TRBD1; clone_size: NA; j_call: TRBJ1-3; cdr3_aa: CASSLTGVSGNTIYF; cdr3_nt: TGTGCCAGCAGTCTTACAGGGGTCTCTGGAAACACCATATATTTT
v_call: TRBV7-9; d_call: TRBD1; clone_size: once; j_call: TRBJ1-2; cdr3_aa: CASSSTGGVGGYTF; cdr3_nt: TGTGCCAGCAGCTCGACAGGGGGAGTTGGCGGCTACACCTTC
v_call: TRBV15; d_call: NA; clone_size: NA; j_call: TRBJ1-6; cdr3_aa: CATSTHRPGAWNSPLHF; cdr3_nt: TGTGCCACCAGCACCCATCGACCAGGGGCCTGGAATTCACCCCTCCACTTT
v_call: TRBV29-1; d_call: TRBD1; clone_size: NA; j_call: TRBJ1-2; cdr3_aa: CSVGQGAPADGYTF; cdr3_nt: TGCAGCGTGGGGCAGGGGGCCCCCGCGGATGGCTACACCTTC
v_call: TRBV5-1; d_call: TRBD2; clone_size: NA; j_call: TRBJ2-5; cdr3_aa: CASTRRKELADLQETQYF; cdr3_nt: TGCGCCAGCACCCGACGCAAAGAACTAGCGGACTTACAAGAGACCCAGTACTTC